This T cell receptor beta chain is from a study of T cells after yellow fever vaccination (dated by TCRdb to between 2018 and 2021). The study in broad terms: The SMART-Seq v4 Ultra Low Input RNA kit was used to prepare libraries from fractions with low cell numbers. Blood was drawn at multiple timepoints before and after primary and secondary immunization, with bulk PBMC replicates and cell subsets isolated. To track T-cell clones before and after primary and booster YFV17D yellow fever vaccination, bulk TCR alpha and beta repertoires were sequenced longitudinally. Two healthy male donors, one aged 18 to 30 and one aged 30 to 39 years, were included in the cohort. Beyond this particular receptor, the publication reports: The study included only two donors, which limits how far the findings can be generalized. FACS-sorted repertoires could contain abundant contaminating clonotypes from the bulk population, so computational filtering was required. A small fraction of clonotypes appeared in both the CD4 and CD8 compartments, likely as a result of convergent recombination. Most clones expanded after primary vaccination were re-detected after the booster (approximately 96% of CD4 and approximately 85% of CD8), suggesting broad memory maintenance. The secondary T-cell response was found to be weaker but faster than the primary response, with a peak reached on day 5 rather than on day 15.

In light of the paper, this sample's treatment or condition label describes: live attenuated yellow fever vaccine strain. PBMCs were isolated from peripheral blood using a standard Ficoll-Paque protocol. CD4 and CD8 T-cell fractions were isolated with Dynabeads CD4 and CD8 positive selection kits. RNA was extracted with TriZol from bulk PBMCs, CD4 and CD8 fractions, and dextramer-positive and dextramer-negative fractions. This clonotype was observed a few times. What this receptor recognizes is not known. The sample holds no much larger clone one base away, and base qualities are not on file. From a lookup of the germline V gene, CDR1 and CDR2 are MNHEY and SVGAGI. From the cysteine up to the phenylalanine, the CDR3 has a length of 16 residues. Kept here is only the CDR3 DNA, which spans 48 bases and is read in frame from base 1. V was cut back by 0 bases and J by 5 bases, leaving a gap of 16 bases between them.

The sample was run on an Illumina NovaSeq 6000. TCR cDNA was synthesized by 5'RACE template switching, which introduced a universal primer site and unique molecular identifiers. cDNA synthesis was primed from both the TCR alpha and TCR beta constant segments. Library amplification involved two PCR steps, and the second step added sample barcodes and sequencing adapters. Libraries were sequenced on Illumina HiSeq 2500 (2x100 bp) or NovaSeq (2x150 bp). In the source study's methods: Demultiplexing of reads and collapsing into UMI consensus sequences were performed with MIGEC, and V(D)J alignment was carried out with MiXCR. Using edgeR on replicate PBMC samples, clonotypes were called vaccine-responding if FDR was below 0.01 and the log2 fold change was above 5 up to day 15. Each bulk clonotype was labeled CD4 or CD8 based on which sequenced repertoire, CD4 or CD8, contained the clonotype at higher abundance. TCRdb passed the public sequencing reads through fastp at Q25 and MiXCR, retaining productive beta sequences. CDR3 protein sequences are deduplicated, and each keeps its most common genes and DNA. For this entry, the V and J calls and clone size follow TCRdb and not the study's own pipeline. The sample records some 290,000 distinct CDR3 sequences, around 11% of which are singletons. 3% to 3.5% of the sample belongs to the ten largest clones.

The sequencing used CD4+ T cells sorted from PBMCs, collected 45 days after the yellow fever booster vaccination. The TCR originated in a man aged 18-30 years who received the YFV17D yellow fever vaccine. The chain was built from TRBV6-5 and TRBJ2-5; TRBD1 is possibly the D segment (5 matching bases). The CDR3 loop reads CASSYSGRAVGETQYF. Here is the DNA: TGTGCCAGCAGTTACTCGGGCAGGGCGGTGGGGGAGACCCAGTACTTC.